Each of the 25 T cell receptor beta chains below was sequenced from the same sample in a study of blood T cell repertoires in COVID-19. Assay: immunoSEQ multiplex PCR; the TCRdb copy retains only in-frame clones and omits some. The table has around 400,000 clones, approximately 89% seen once. The source material was peripheral blood. The receptors derive from a woman between 55 and 75 years old with COVID-19, enrolled during active disease.

The chain uses TRBV6-5 and TRBJ2-1, with D maybe TRBD2 (6 bases). Germline CDR1 reads MNHEY; CDR2 reads SVGAGI. V was trimmed by 5 bases and J by 5 bases, leaving 10 bases between them. There are 13 residues in the CDR3. The CDR3 nucleotides read TGTGCCAGCAGTAGGGACTCGAACAATGAGCAGTTCTTC. This gives the protein CASSRDSNNEQFF.

The rearrangement joins TRBV28 to TRBJ1-1; D uncertain. CDR3 length equals 15 residues. CDR1 and CDR2 (germline): MDHEN, SYDVKM. V lost 3 bases to trimming and J lost 2 bases, with 13 bases between them. The CDR3 DNA reads as TGTGCCAGCAGTTTGTATCGGAGGCGAAACACTGAAGCTTTCTTT. Protein product: CASSLYRRRNTEAFF.

V and J are TRBV16 and TRBJ1-2; D might be TRBD1 (5 bases). The CDR3 extends over 14 amino acids. V was cut by 4 bases and J by 2 bases, with 11 bases left in between. In germline, CDR1 is KGHSY, CDR2 FQNENV. CDR3 region: CASSPRQINYGYTF. CDR3 bases: TGTGCCAGCAGCCCCCGACAGATAAACTATGGCTACACCTTC.

The rearrangement joins TRBV2 to TRBJ2-6; 7 bases fit TRBD1. CDR3 length: 15 residues. Trimming took 6 bases from V and 0 from J; bases not matched to a gene: 2. The germline gives CDR1 SNHLY, CDR2 FYNNEI. The CDR3 DNA follows: TGTGCCAGCAGCTCAGGGGGCTCTGGGGCCAACGTCCTGACTTTC. The encoded protein is CASSSGGSGANVLTF.

In its sample, this clone was seen once. Written as DNA, the CDR3 is TGTGCCAGCTCTCCCCGGGACAGGACCTACACAGATACGCAGTATTTT. Its protein product is CASSPRDRTYTDTQYF. The chain uses TRBV18 and TRBJ2-3; 8 bases map to TRBD1. CDR1 KGHSH and CDR2 LQKENI come from the germline V gene. J gave up 2 bases and V 6 bases, and 10 bases lay outside the gene matches. CDR3 size: 16 residues.

The V call is TRBV9, the J call TRBJ2-5; a weak D match, TRBD2 (6 bases). Trimming shortened V by 1 base and J by 0 bases, and 10 bases separated the two germline ends. From germline, CDR1 is SGDLS and CDR2 YYNGEE. The CDR3 length is 15 residues. Here the CDR3 reads CASSVSGTYQETQYF. The DNA for the CDR3 is TGTGCCAGCAGCGTATCCGGGACTTACCAAGAGACCCAGTACTTC.

The CDR3 loop is CASSYSWGAYNEQFF. The CDR3 DNA follows: TGTGCCAGCAGTTACTCGTGGGGGGCCTACAATGAGCAGTTCTTC. The V gene is TRBV6-5, the J gene TRBJ2-1, with a weak D call TRBD2 (6 bases). The V gene lost 0 bases and the J gene lost 2 bases, with 8 bases spanning the gap. CDR3 length: 15 residues. The germline CDR1 and CDR2 sequences are MNHEY and SVGAGI.

The rearrangement uses TRBV11-2 and TRBJ1-3; D not certain. This CDR3 contains 16 residues. The V gene lost 5 bases and the J gene lost 3 bases, with 17 bases spanning the gap. Looked up from germline, CDR1 is SGHAT and CDR2 is FQNNGV. CDR3 DNA sequence: TGTGCCAGCAGCCTCCCGCTTATTGCAGGTGGAAACACCATATATTTT. It is translated as CASSLPLIAGGNTIYF. Full variable domain (outside the CDR3, taken from reference TRBV11-2 and TRBJ1-3): EAGVAQSPRYKIIEKRQSVAFWCNPISGHATLYWYQQILGQGPKLLIQFQNNGVVDDSQLPKDRFSAERLKGVDSTLKIQPAKLEDSAVYLCASSLPLIAGGNTIYFGEGSWLTVV.

In the case of this clone: This sample also contains other DNA sequences that code for the same CDR3. The chain joins TRBV11-1 to TRBJ2-7, with unresolved D. V was trimmed by 5 bases and J by 1 base, leaving 9 bases between them. Germline V gene lookup returns CDR1 SGHAT and CDR2 FQDESV (reference sequence). CDR3 length: 13 residues. CDR3 sequence (DNA): TGTGCCAGCAGCCTGGGCCAATCCTACGAGCAGTACTTC. It translates to CASSLGQSYEQYF.

The gene calls are TRBV29-1 and TRBJ1-1; tentative D call: TRBD1 (6 bases). Trimming shortened V by 7 bases and J by 1 base, and 16 bases separated the two germline ends. The CDR3 covers 14 residues. CDR1 and CDR2 (germline): SQVTM, ANQGSEA. CDR3 DNA: TGCAGCGCCCGAACCTCCAGGGGGAACACTGAAGCTTTCTTT. It yields the protein CSARTSRGNTEAFF.

This sequence joins TRBV12-3 or TRBV12-4 and TRBJ1-2; D ambiguous. The CDR3 totals 12 residues. Trimming took off 4 bases at V and 4 bases at J, with 7 bases between the two ends. CDR3: CASSSPSYGYTF. Here the CDR3 DNA reads TGTGCCAGCAGTTCACCCAGCTATGGCTACACCTTC.

The rearrangement joins TRBV3-1 (or the pseudogene TRBV3-2) to TRBJ2-5; 8 bases match TRBD1. V dropped 4 bases and J dropped 5; count of bases not matched to a gene: 12. The germline CDR1 and CDR2 sequences are LGHDT and YNNKEL (reference sequence). The CDR3 consists of 16 residues. For the CDR3, the DNA is TGTGCCAGCAGCCCTCAACTCGGACAGGGTTCGGAGACCCAGTACTTC. This translates into CASSPQLGQGSETQYF.

This CDR3 is CASSGPGLVKDTQYF. The CDR3 DNA reads TGTGCCAGCAGCGGACCGGGACTAGTCAAAGATACGCAGTATTTT. The genes are TRBV3-1 (or the pseudogene TRBV3-2) and TRBJ2-3; the match to TRBD2 covers 8 bases. With V trimmed by 5 bases and J by 5 bases, 9 bases remained unmatched. CDR1 and CDR2 from the germline V gene are LGHDT and YNNKEL (reference sequence). CDR3 length: 15 residues.

The J gene is TRBJ2-3, the V gene TRBV9; TRBD1 might be the D (5 bases). Trimming pared 5 bases from V and 2 bases from J, leaving 9 bases between. Germline-derived CDR1 and CDR2 are SGDLS and YYNGEE. The CDR3 extends over 13 amino acids. The CDR3 nucleotides read TGTGCCAGCAGTGGGGCCATCACAGATACGCAGTATTTT. Amino acids: CASSGAITDTQYF.

The CDR3 here is CAWSVWAPYGYTF. Written as DNA, the CDR3 is TGTGCCTGGAGTGTATGGGCACCTTATGGCTACACCTTC. V usage is TRBV30 and J usage is TRBJ1-2, with D hard to call. Germline assignment: CDR1 GTSNPN and CDR2 SVGIG (reference sequence). V was shortened by 0 bases and J by 5 bases, with 10 bases between the two germline ends. CDR3 length equals 13 residues.

This rearrangement joins TRBV30 to TRBJ1-6; D uncertain. V was clipped by 7 bases and J by 0 bases, with 7 bases between them. CDR1 is GTSNPN, CDR2 SVGIG, per germline (reference sequence). This CDR3 spans 13 amino acids. CDR3 amino acids: CALESSYNSPLHF. The DNA for the CDR3 is TGTGCCTTGGAGAGCTCCTATAATTCACCCCTCCACTTT.

This rearrangement joins TRBV14 to TRBJ1-1, with a tentative D call TRBD1 (5 bases). The V gene lost 3 bases and the J gene lost 0 bases, with 14 bases spanning the gap. CDR3 length: 16 amino acids. The germline V gene has CDR1 SGHDN and CDR2 FVKESK. CDR3 sequence reads: CASSQRRGTLNTEAFF. CDR3 nucleotide sequence: TGTGCCAGCAGCCAGAGAAGGGGAACCTTGAACACTGAAGCTTTCTTT.

The rearrangement uses TRBV19 and TRBJ1-4; D may be TRBD1 (5 bases). Between the trimmed V and J ends, which lost 5 bases and 4 bases, there was a span of 14 bases. CDR1 is LNHDA, CDR2 SQIVND, per germline (reference sequence). The CDR3 extends over 15 amino acids. In nucleotides, the CDR3 is TGTGCCAGTAGTGGGGCCACGGCTGGTAATGAAAAACTGTTTTTT. Translated: CASSGATAGNEKLFF.

The chain combines TRBV29-1 with TRBJ2-1; TRBD1 matches 12 bases. Germline CDR1 SQVTM, CDR2 ANQGSEA. The trim removed 3 bases at V and 7 bases at J, leaving 10 bases unmatched. The CDR3 totals 16 residues. The CDR3 reads CSVDTWGTGGRNEQFF. Written as DNA, the CDR3 is TGCAGCGTTGACACTTGGGGGACAGGGGGCAGGAATGAGCAGTTCTTC.

The chain employs TRBV5-1 and TRBJ1-6; 10 bases are a match to TRBD1. Germline-derived CDR1 and CDR2 are SGHRS and YFSETQ. V trimming: 4 bases; J trimming: 3 bases; junction bases outside the gene matches: 10. The CDR3 runs 18 residues. The CDR3 DNA follows: TGCGCCAGCAGCCTACGACAGGGGGCTAGCAGCTATAATTCACCCCTCCACTTT. Translation gives CASSLRQGASSYNSPLHF. The full variable domain, with the rest looked up from reference TRBV5-1 and TRBJ1-6, is KAGVTQTPRYLIKTRGQQVTLSCSPISGHRSVSWYQQTPGQGLQFLFEYFSETQRNKGNFPGRFSGRQFSNSRSEMNVSTLELGDSALYLCASSLRQGASSYNSPLHFGNGTRLTVT.

This rearrangement joins TRBV18 to TRBJ1-6, with 9 bases that match TRBD1. V gave up 6 bases and J gave up 6 bases; unmatched junction bases: 9. The length of the CDR3 is 16 residues. Germline loops: CDR1 KGHSH, CDR2 LQKENI. Written as DNA, the CDR3 is TGTGCCAGCTCGAGAAAAGAGACAGGGGGTAATTCACCCCTCCACTTT. It is translated as CASSRKETGGNSPLHF.

The genes are TRBV7-2 and TRBJ1-5; 9 nucleotides line up with TRBD1. Per the germline V gene, CDR1 is SGHTA and CDR2 is FQGNSA. V lost 3 bases to trimming and J lost 7 bases; unmatched junction nucleotides: 7. CDR3 length: 15 residues. The CDR3 DNA is TGTGCCAGCAGCTTGGTACAGGGGGCGAGACAGCCCCAGCATTTT. Translating it yields CASSLVQGARQPQHF.

This clone was seen many times. The V call is TRBV5-6, the J call TRBJ1-1, with D unresolved. The length of the CDR3 is 13 residues. Germline V gives CDR1 SGHDT, CDR2 YYEEEE. V lost 4 bases, J lost 1 base, and 8 bases lay in between. The CDR3 loop is CASSPVANTEAFF. The CDR3 DNA reads TGTGCCAGCAGCCCAGTCGCGAACACTGAAGCTTTCTTT.

The genes are TRBV28 and TRBJ1-6; 7 nucleotides align to TRBD1. Germline loops: CDR1 MDHEN, CDR2 SYDVKM. The CDR3 covers 12 residues. V gave up 9 bases and J gave up 9 bases; unmatched junction bases: 5. In nucleotides, the CDR3 is TGTGCCAGTGGAGGGGGCGTTTCACCCCTCCACTTT. Encoded protein: CASGGGVSPLHF.

This clone was found a few times. The chain is built from TRBV28 and TRBJ1-5; 7 nucleotides line up with TRBD1. The CDR3 is 15 amino acids. The trim removed 10 bases at V and 9 bases at J, leaving 18 bases unmatched. Germline CDR1 and CDR2: MDHEN and SYDVKM. This CDR3 is CATNPQGIRSGPQHF. Here the CDR3 DNA reads TGTGCCACCAACCCACAGGGGATAAGGTCAGGGCCCCAGCATTTT.